The 2 T cell receptor beta chains presented below share a single source sample, sequenced in a study of vaccination and CD4 T cells after COVID-19. Once obtained from cultured CD4+ T cells, the DNA was sequenced using the Oncomine TCR Beta short-read assay. MiXCR, applied by TCRdb to the PCR reads, yields one record per CDR3 protein. The sample consists of about 26,000 distinct CDR3 sequences, 40% to 45% of them appearing once. Described treatment: approximately nine-day PBMC culture with coronavirus spike peptide pools or control peptides (ViraFEST assay). The antigens for these receptors are not known. What was sequenced was CD4+ T cells from blood, cultured in vitro. The receptors originated from a human donor who had recovered from COVID-19.

The V and J genes are TRBV20-1 and TRBJ1-3, with TRBD1 as a possible D gene (6 bases). This CDR3 region has 14 residues. V shed 0 bases and J shed 4 bases, with 10 bases lying between them. Germline CDR1 reads DFQATT; CDR2 reads SNEGSKA (reference sequence). In DNA, the CDR3 is TGCAGTGCTAGAGATCCAGGGGAGGGAAACACCATATATTTT. Encoded protein: CSARDPGEGNTIYF.

This clonotype was found a few times. The V call is TRBV10-3, the J call TRBJ2-7, with D perhaps TRBD2 (5 bases). CDR3 length equals 12 residues. Trimming took 3 bases from V and 6 from J, leaving 9 bases between them. Germline values: CDR1 ENHRY, CDR2 SYGVKD. The CDR3 is CAISDGMAEQYF. In DNA, the CDR3 is TGTGCCATCAGTGACGGGATGGCCGAGCAGTACTTC.